This TCR beta chain was identified during a study of blood T cells in healthy people across ages. A second PCR of about 7 to 12 cycles used a sample-barcoded 5' primer and a J-beta primer mix. Each TCR beta cDNA got a 12-nucleotide random molecular identifier. From each sample, at least 2.5 million paired-end reads containing CDR3 were obtained. TCRdb redid the calling of the 5' RACE reads with MiXCR, one entry per CDR3 protein. The repertoire has about 1.4 million distinct CDR3 sequences, around 59% of them found once; the top ten carry 5.5% to 8%. Study observations and caveats: Long-lived donors carried more naive CD4+ cells and greater diversity than aged donors.

This clonotype was seen only a few times. Its specificity is not known. The germline V gene encodes CDR1 MNHEY and CDR2 SMNVEV (reference sequence). Trimming pared 8 bases from V and 3 bases from J, leaving 14 bases between. CDR3 size: 14 residues. The sample taken for sequencing was blood. The TCR sequence derives from a man younger than 35 in good health. The chain links TRBV27 to TRBJ2-1; D possibly corresponds to TRBD1 (6 bases). The CDR3 region has the DNA TGTGCCAGCCATAGCATACAGGGCTACAATGAGCAGTTCTTC. Translating it yields CASHSIQGYNEQFF.